The rows below give T cell receptor beta chains drawn from one sample of a study of blood T cell repertoires in COVID-19. The repertoire was sequenced with immunoSEQ multiplex PCR; TCRdb's copy has only in-frame clones and lacks some. This table holds approximately 230,000 clones, roughly 84% found once. Sequencing used peripheral blood. Receptors originate from a man under 40 with active or convalescent COVID-19. Both conserved end residues are part of each CDR3. A D gene is named only where the DNA matches it firmly. Expanded clones get a size class; other rows say once, few or many, or leave the size out.

CASSLVRRESSEQYF | TGTGCCAGCAGCTTGGTTCGGCGGGAGTCGTCCGAGCAGTACTTC | 15 | TRBD2 | TRBJ2-7 | TRBV5-6 | NA
CASSLGTSLDEQFF | TGTGCCAGCAGCTTAGGAACTAGCTTGGATGAGCAGTTCTTC | 14 | NA | TRBJ2-1 | TRBV7-9 | few
CAIETDSYEQYF | TGTGCCATCGAGACTGACTCCTACGAGCAGTACTTC | 12 | NA | TRBJ2-7 | TRBV10-3 | NA
CASSRGVLWTEAFF | TGTGCCAGCAGCCGGGGGGTTCTGTGGACTGAAGCTTTCTTT | 14 | NA | TRBJ1-1 | TRBV11-2 | few
CASSLNRQHNQPQHF | TGTGCCAGCAGCTTAAACAGACAGCACAATCAGCCCCAGCATTTT | 15 | NA | TRBJ1-5 | TRBV7-2 | NA
CASSLFGGYGYTF | TGTGCCAGCAGCCTATTCGGGGGCTATGGCTACACCTTC | 13 | NA | TRBJ1-2 | TRBV3-1/TRBV3-2 | NA
CSVVGGTYEQYF | TGCAGCGTTGTGGGCGGGACCTACGAGCAGTACTTC | 12 | NA | TRBJ2-7 | TRBV29-1 | NA
CASSLAGTAPALEYF | TGTGCCAGCAGCTTGGCCGGGACAGCGCCTGCTCTCGAGTACTTC | 15 | TRBD1 | TRBJ2-7 | TRBV5-4 | NA
CASSLPLPVGYEQYF | TGTGCCAGCAGCTTACCCCTGCCAGTCGGGTACGAGCAGTACTTC | 15 | NA | TRBJ2-7 | TRBV11-2 | NA
CASSLREGNYGYTF | TGTGCCAGCAGTTTGCGGGAGGGGAACTATGGCTACACCTTC | 14 | NA | TRBJ1-2 | TRBV2 | NA
CASSPSVGTSGRAEQFF | TGTGCCAGCAGCCCAAGCGTCGGGACTAGCGGGAGGGCCGAGCAGTTCTTC | 17 | TRBD2 | TRBJ2-1 | TRBV7-6 | NA
CASSPSTENYGYTF | TGCGCCAGCAGCCCCTCAACAGAGAACTATGGCTACACCTTC | 14 | NA | TRBJ1-2 | TRBV5-1 | NA
CATSSPLVGARRNEQFF | TGTGCCACCAGCAGCCCTCTTGTGGGGGCGCGGCGTAATGAGCAGTTCTTC | 17 | NA | TRBJ2-1 | TRBV15 | NA
CASYTSGRPQTQYF | TGTGCCAGCTATACTAGCGGGAGACCCCAGACCCAGTACTTC | 14 | TRBD2 | TRBJ2-5 | TRBV28 | NA
CAWSGPFGEQYF | TGTGCCTGGAGTGGGCCGTTTGGCGAGCAGTACTTC | 12 | NA | TRBJ2-7 | TRBV30 | NA
CAIRRGSSGSSDTQYF | TGTGCCATCAGGCGGGGATCTAGCGGGAGTTCAGATACGCAGTATTTT | 16 | TRBD2 | TRBJ2-3 | TRBV10-3 | NA